These 18 T cell receptor beta chains were sequenced from one sample in a study of cytomegalovirus exposure and HLA in healthy donors. This PCR relied on a set of 60 Vbeta primers and 13 Jbeta primers. Clones were sequenced by immunoSEQ multiplex PCR, and TCRdb holds only the in-frame ones, with some missing. The sample lists over 150,000 clones; about 85% were seen once. The sample was PBMCs. These receptor sequences come from a man aged 25 to 45 in good health and CMV-seropositive.

This chain uses TRBV7-2 with TRBJ2-1; no clear D gene. Per the germline V gene, CDR1 is SGHTA and CDR2 is FQGNSA. This CDR3 contains 9 residues. Trimming stripped 5 bases from V and 15 bases from J, with 8 bases between. The CDR3 DNA is TGTGCCAGCAGCCAACAGTCGTTCTTC. Residues: CASSQQSFF.

The chain couples TRBV5-1 to TRBJ1-1; D is undetermined. Germline loops: CDR1 SGHRS, CDR2 YFSETQ. The CDR3 is 14 amino acids. The V end was cut by 4 bases, the J end by 1 base, with 11 bases between. The CDR3 region is CASSPAVSNTEAFF. The CDR3 DNA reads TGCGCCAGCAGCCCGGCGGTGTCGAACACTGAAGCTTTCTTT.

The gene calls are TRBV6-1 and TRBJ2-7; D may be TRBD2 (6 bases). Deletions cut 6 bases from V and 0 bases from J, with 6 bases between. Per germline, CDR1 MNHNS and CDR2 SASEGT. The CDR3 has 12 amino acids. The CDR3 is CASRGLSYEQYV. The CDR3 coding sequence is TGTGCCAGCAGGGGACTCTCCTACGAGCAGTACGTC.

The chain uses TRBV5-6 and TRBJ2-3; the match to TRBD2 covers 10 bases. V was clipped by 4 bases and J by 1 base; unmatched bases: 3. Germline V gene sequence: CDR1 SGHDT, CDR2 YYEEEE. The CDR3 covers 15 residues. The CDR3 region is CASSPGTSGTDTQYF. The CDR3, as DNA: TGTGCCAGCAGCCCCGGGACTAGCGGCACAGATACGCAGTATTTT.

The CDR3 region is CASSAGRQGAYTGELFF. The CDR3 DNA sequence: TGTGCCAGCAGCGCAGGTCGACAGGGGGCGTACACCGGGGAGCTGTTTTTT. The V gene is TRBV9, the J gene TRBJ2-2; 10 nucleotides align to TRBD1. There are 17 residues in the CDR3. Germline V lookup: CDR1 SGDLS, CDR2 YYNGEE. J lost 3 bases, V lost 3 bases, and 8 bases had no gene match.

This chain links TRBV2 with TRBJ2-3; TRBD2 might be the D (5 bases). V lost 8 bases to trimming and J lost 6 bases, with 12 bases between them. In germline, CDR1 is SNHLY, CDR2 FYNNEI. The CDR3 length is 12 residues. The CDR3 spells CASVWTPDTQYF. CDR3 DNA: TGTGCCAGCGTTTGGACTCCCGATACGCAGTATTTT.

The chain links TRBV4-1 to TRBJ2-6; TRBD1 agrees at 7 bases. Germline values: CDR1 MGHRA, CDR2 YSYEKL. V shed 3 bases and J 4 bases; nucleotides not matched to a gene: 9. The length of the CDR3 is 17 residues. The CDR3 DNA follows: TGCGCCAGCAGCCATCAGGGAAGGGGGCTGGGGGCCAACGTCCTGACTTTC. Protein sequence: CASSHQGRGLGANVLTF.

V is TRBV27 and J is TRBJ2-3, with a tentative D call TRBD2 (6 bases). V was shortened by 3 bases and J by 4 bases, with 23 bases between the two germline ends. In germline, CDR1 is MNHEY, CDR2 SMNVEV (reference sequence). This CDR3 has 18 amino acids. The CDR3 nucleotides read TGTGCCAGCAGTTTCTACCCCTCCGTAGGCGGGAAAGCAGATACGCAGTATTTT. This sequence encodes CASSFYPSVGGKADTQYF.

V usage is TRBV9 and J usage is TRBJ2-3, with D maybe TRBD1 (6 bases). The CDR3 runs 15 residues. Germline V CDR1 and CDR2: SGDLS, YYNGEE. Trimming pared 0 bases from V and 5 bases from J, leaving 13 bases between. CDR3 in amino acids: CASSVAAHREDTQYF. Here the CDR3 DNA reads TGTGCCAGCAGCGTAGCCGCGCACAGGGAAGATACGCAGTATTTT.

V is TRBV5-5 and J is TRBJ1-3, with D unresolved. V was clipped by 2 bases and J by 0 bases, with 12 bases between them. The CDR3 length is 16 residues. Germline V gene sequence: CDR1 SGHKS, CDR2 YYEKEE (reference sequence). The CDR3, as DNA: TGTGCCAGCAGCTTTTCCGGCGGGAGCTCTGGAAACACCATATATTTT. Translating gives CASSFSGGSSGNTIYF. Together with reference TRBV5-5 and TRBJ1-3, the CDR3 gives the full variable domain: DAGVTQSPTHLIKTRGQQVTLRCSPISGHKSVSWYQQVLGQGPQFIFQYYEKEERGRGNFPDRFSARQFPNYSSELNVNALLLGDSALYLCASSFSGGSSGNTIYFGEGSWLTVV.

The chain couples TRBV7-9 to TRBJ2-5; the D is unclear. The better agreement between TRBJ2-7 and the DNA end casts doubt on the J call. In germline, CDR1 is SEHNR, CDR2 FQNEAQ (reference sequence). The CDR3 runs 13 residues. The CDR3, as DNA: TGTGCCAGCAGCGTTCGAGGAATCGACGAGCAGTACTTC. As protein: CASSVRGIDEQYF.

The genes are TRBV29-1 and TRBJ2-3; 7 bases are shared with TRBD1. J was trimmed by 1 base and V by 7 bases; bases with no gene match: 8. Germline-derived CDR1 and CDR2 are SQVTM and ANQGSEA. This CDR3 contains 14 residues. The CDR3 nucleotides read TGCAGCGCTAGACAGGGATGGGGCACAGATACGCAGTATTTT. It encodes CSARQGWGTDTQYF.

The CDR3 bases are TGTGCCAGCGCGCCTAGCTTTGGTGAGACCCAGTACTTC. This translates into CASAPSFGETQYF. V and J are TRBV7-8 and TRBJ2-5; D is perhaps TRBD2 (5 bases). Trimming removed 8 bases at V and 5 bases at J, with 15 bases between. The CDR3 runs to 13 residues. Looked up from germline, CDR1 is SGHVS and CDR2 is FQNEAQ.

This clone came up once. V gene TRBV11-2 combines with J gene TRBJ2-2; 12 positions agree with TRBD2. The CDR3 is made up of 15 amino acids. The V segment lost 8 bases and the J segment 5 bases; nucleotides outside the gene matches: 6. Germline V CDR1 and CDR2: SGHAT, FQNNGV. CDR3 coding DNA: TGTGCCAGCGGGGGACTAGCGGGCAATACCGGGGAGCTGTTTTTT. This encodes CASGGLAGNTGELFF. The full variable domain, with the rest looked up from reference TRBV11-2 and TRBJ2-2, is EAGVAQSPRYKIIEKRQSVAFWCNPISGHATLYWYQQILGQGPKLLIQFQNNGVVDDSQLPKDRFSAERLKGVDSTLKIQPAKLEDSAVYLCASGGLAGNTGELFFGEGSRLTVL.

V gene TRBV4-2 combines with J gene TRBJ2-7, with TRBD1 identical over 10 bases. This CDR3 has 15 amino acids. Per germline, CDR1 LGHNA and CDR2 YNFKEQ. Trimming took 3 bases from V and 1 from J; bases not matched to a gene: 3. The CDR3 reads CASSHRQGASYEQYF. The CDR3, as DNA: TGTGCCAGCAGCCACCGACAGGGGGCTTCCTACGAGCAGTACTTC.

The V and J genes are TRBV6-1 and TRBJ2-3; D not certain. V lost 6 bases and J 4 bases, leaving 17 bases between the germline ends. The CDR3 totals 15 residues. CDR1 MNHNS and CDR2 SASEGT come from the germline V gene. The CDR3 reads CASSPTWLVADTQYF. Here the CDR3 DNA reads TGTGCCAGCAGCCCTACGTGGCTAGTTGCAGATACGCAGTATTTT.

The chain uses TRBV29-1 and TRBJ2-7; 8 bases line up with TRBD2. The CDR3 runs to 16 residues. CDR1 and CDR2 from the germline V gene are SQVTM and ANQGSEA. The junction had 12 bases not matched to a gene; V was cut back by 3 bases and J by 2 bases. The CDR3 nucleotides are TGCAGCGTTGAGGGGCTAGCGGGTGGATCTCCCTACGAGCAGTACTTC. It is translated as CSVEGLAGGSPYEQYF.

This chain joins TRBV5-5 and TRBJ2-5; tentative D call: TRBD2 (5 bases). V was pared by 2 bases and J by 1 base, with 9 bases between. CDR1 and CDR2 (germline): SGHKS, YYEKEE (reference sequence). This CDR3 region has 14 residues. The CDR3 DNA is TGTGCCAGCAGCTTAAGGCTAGCCCAAGAGACCCAGTACTTC. It specifies CASSLRLAQETQYF.